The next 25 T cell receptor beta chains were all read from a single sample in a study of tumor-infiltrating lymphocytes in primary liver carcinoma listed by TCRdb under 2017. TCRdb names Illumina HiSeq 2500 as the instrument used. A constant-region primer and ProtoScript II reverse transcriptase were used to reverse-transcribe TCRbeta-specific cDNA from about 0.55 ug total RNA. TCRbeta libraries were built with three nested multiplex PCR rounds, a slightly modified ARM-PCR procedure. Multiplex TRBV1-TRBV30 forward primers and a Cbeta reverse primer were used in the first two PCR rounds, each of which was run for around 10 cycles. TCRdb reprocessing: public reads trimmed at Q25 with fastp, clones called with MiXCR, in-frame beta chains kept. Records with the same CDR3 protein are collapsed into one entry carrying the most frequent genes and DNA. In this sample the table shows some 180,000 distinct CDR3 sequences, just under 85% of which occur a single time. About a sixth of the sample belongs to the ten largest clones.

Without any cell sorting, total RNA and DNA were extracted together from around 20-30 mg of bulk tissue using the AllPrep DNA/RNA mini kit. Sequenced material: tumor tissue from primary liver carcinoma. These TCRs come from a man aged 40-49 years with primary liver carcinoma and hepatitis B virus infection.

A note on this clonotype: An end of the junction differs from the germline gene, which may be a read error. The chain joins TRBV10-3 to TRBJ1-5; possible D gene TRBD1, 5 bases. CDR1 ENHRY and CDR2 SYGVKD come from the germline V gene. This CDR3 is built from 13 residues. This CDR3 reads CAISVSGDQHQHF. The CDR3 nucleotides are TGTGCCATCAGTGTGTCGGGGGATCAGCACCAGCATTTT.

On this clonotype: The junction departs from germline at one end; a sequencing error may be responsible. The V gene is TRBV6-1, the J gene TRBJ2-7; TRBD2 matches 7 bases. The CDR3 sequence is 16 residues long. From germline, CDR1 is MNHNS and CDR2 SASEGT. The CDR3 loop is CASNEEGLTGGYEQYF. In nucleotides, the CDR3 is TGTGCCAGCAATGAAGAGGGACTAACGGGAGGCTACGAGCAGTACTTC.

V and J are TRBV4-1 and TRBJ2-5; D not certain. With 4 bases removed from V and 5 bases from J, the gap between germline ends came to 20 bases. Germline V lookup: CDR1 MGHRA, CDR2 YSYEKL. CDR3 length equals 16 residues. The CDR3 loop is CASSRDFNPISETQYF. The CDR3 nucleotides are TGCGCCAGCAGCCGAGATTTTAACCCTATCTCGGAGACCCAGTACTTC.

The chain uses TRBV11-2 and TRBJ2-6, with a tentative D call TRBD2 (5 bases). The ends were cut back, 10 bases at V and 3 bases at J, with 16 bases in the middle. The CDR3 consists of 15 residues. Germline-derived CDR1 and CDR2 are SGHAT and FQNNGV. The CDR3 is CAKQRPSYGANVLTF. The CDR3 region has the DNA TGTGCCAAGCAGCGGCCAAGCTATGGGGCCAACGTCCTGACTTTC.

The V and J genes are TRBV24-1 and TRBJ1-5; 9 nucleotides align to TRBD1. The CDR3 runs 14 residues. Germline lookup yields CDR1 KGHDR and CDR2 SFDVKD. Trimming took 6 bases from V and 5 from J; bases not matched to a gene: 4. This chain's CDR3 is CATSTGGWDQPQHF. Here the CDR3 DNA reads TGTGCCACCAGTACAGGGGGCTGGGATCAGCCCCAGCATTTT.

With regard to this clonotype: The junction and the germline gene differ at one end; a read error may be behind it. In DNA form, the CDR3 reads TGTGCCAACAGTCCCGGGGCAGAGCAGCCCCAGCAGTTT. As protein: CANSPGAEQPQQF. The V call is TRBV12-3 or TRBV12-4, the J call TRBJ1-5, with a weak D call TRBD1 (5 bases). This CDR3 comprises 13 residues.

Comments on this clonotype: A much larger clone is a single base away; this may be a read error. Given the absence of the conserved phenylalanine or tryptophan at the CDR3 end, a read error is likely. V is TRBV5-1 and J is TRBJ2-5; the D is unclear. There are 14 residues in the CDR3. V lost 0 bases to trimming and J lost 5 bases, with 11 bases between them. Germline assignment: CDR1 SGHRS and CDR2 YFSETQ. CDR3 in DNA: TGCGCCAGCAGCTTGGACTTCCTGGCGGAGACCCAGTACCTC. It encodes CASSLDFLAETQYL.

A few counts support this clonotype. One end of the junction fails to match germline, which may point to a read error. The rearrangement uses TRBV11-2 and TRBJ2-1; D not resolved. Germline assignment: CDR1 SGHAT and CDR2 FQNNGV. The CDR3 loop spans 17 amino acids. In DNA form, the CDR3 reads TGTGCCAGCATCTTAGTCGGTCTCTCAAGCTCCTACAATGAGCAGTTATTC. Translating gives CASILVGLSSSYNEQLF.

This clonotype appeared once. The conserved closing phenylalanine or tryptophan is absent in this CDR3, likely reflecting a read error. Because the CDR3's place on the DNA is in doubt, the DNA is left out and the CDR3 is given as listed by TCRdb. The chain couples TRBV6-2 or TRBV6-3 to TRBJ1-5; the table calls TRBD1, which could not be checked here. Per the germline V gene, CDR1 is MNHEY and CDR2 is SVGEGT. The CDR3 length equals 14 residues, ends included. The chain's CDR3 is CASSSPGVNQSQLY.

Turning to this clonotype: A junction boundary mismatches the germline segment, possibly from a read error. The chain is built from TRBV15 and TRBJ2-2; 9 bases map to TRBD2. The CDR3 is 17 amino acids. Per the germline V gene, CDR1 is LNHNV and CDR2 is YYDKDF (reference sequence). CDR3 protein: CATSRPGGLAKGGELFF. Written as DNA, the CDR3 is TGTGCCACTAGCAGACCCGGTGGACTAGCGAAAGGGGGGGAGCTGTTTTTT. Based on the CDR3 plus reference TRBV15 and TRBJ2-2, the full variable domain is DAMVIQNPRYQVTQFGKPVTLSCSQTLNHNVMYWYQQKSSQAPKLLFHYYDKDFNNEADTPDNFQSRRPNTSFCFLDIRSPGLGDTAMYLCATSRPGGLAKGGELFFGEGSRLTVL.

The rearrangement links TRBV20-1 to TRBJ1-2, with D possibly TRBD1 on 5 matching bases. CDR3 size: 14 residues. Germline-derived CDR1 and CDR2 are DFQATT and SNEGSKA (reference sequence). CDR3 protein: CLTFPPGADYGYTF. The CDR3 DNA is TGCCTGACCTTCCCTCCCGGGGCAGACTATGGCTACACCTTC.

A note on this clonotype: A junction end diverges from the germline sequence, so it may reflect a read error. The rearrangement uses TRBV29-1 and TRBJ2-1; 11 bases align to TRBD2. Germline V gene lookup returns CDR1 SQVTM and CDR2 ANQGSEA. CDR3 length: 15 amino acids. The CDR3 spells CSVGLAGCFYNEQLF. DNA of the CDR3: TGCAGCGTTGGACTAGCGGGATGTTTCTACAATGAGCAGCTCTTC.

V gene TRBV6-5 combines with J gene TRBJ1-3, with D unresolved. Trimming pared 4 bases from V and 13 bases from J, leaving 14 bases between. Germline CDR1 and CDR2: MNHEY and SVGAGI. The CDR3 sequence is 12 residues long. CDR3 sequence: CASSSPAVTIYF. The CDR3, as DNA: TGTGCCAGCAGTTCACCAGCCGTCACTATATATTTT.

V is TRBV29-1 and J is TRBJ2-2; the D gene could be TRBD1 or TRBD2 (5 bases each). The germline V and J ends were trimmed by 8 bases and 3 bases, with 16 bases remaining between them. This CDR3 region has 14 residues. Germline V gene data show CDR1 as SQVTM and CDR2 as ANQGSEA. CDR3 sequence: CSILGLGHTGELFF. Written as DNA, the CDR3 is TGCAGCATCCTCGGTCTGGGACACACCGGGGAGCTGTTTTTT.

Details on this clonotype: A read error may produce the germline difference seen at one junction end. The CDR3 DNA is TGTGCCGGCAGCTACAGACAGGGGAGTCAGCCCCAGCATTTT. The encoded protein is CAGSYRQGSQPQHF. The chain combines TRBV5-6 with TRBJ1-5; 8 positions agree with TRBD1. The CDR3 length is 14 residues. Per the germline V gene, CDR1 is SGHDT and CDR2 is YYEEEE. Using reference TRBV5-6 and TRBJ1-5 for the parts outside the CDR3, the full variable domain is DAGVTQSPTHLIKTRGQQVTLRCSPKSGHDTVSWYQQALGQGPQFIFQYYEEEERQRGNFPDRFSGHQFPNYSSELNVNALLLGDSALYLCAGSYRQGSQPQHFGDGTRLSIL.

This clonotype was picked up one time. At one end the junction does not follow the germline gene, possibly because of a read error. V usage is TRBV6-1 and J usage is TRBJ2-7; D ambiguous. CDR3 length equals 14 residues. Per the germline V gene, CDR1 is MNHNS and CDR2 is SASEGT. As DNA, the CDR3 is TGTGCCAGCAGTCTTGGGTCCGGTCCCTACGACCAGTATTTC. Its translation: CASSLGSGPYDQYF.

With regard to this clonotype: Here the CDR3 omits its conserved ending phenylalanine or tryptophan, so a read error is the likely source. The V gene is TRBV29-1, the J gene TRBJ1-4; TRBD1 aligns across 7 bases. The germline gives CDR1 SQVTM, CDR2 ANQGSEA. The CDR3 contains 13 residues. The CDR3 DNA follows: TGCAGTGTTGAACGTCAGGGGGATGAAAAACTGTTTTTG. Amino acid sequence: CSVERQGDEKLFL.

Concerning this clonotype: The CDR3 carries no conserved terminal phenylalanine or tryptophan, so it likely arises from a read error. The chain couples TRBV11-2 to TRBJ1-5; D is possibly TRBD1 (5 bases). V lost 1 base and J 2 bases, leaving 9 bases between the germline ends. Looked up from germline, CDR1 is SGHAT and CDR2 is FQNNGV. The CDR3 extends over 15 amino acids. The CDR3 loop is CASSLARGGNQPQHC. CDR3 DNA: TGTGCCAGCAGCTTAGCAAGGGGCGGCAATCAGCCCCAGCATTGT.

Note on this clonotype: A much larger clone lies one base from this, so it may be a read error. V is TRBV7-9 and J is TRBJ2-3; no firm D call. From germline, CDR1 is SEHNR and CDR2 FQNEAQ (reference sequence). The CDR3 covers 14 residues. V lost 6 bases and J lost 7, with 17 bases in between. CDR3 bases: TGTGCCAGCAGACCCGAGGCTGGTCCGAATACGCAGTATTTT. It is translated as CASRPEAGPNTQYF.

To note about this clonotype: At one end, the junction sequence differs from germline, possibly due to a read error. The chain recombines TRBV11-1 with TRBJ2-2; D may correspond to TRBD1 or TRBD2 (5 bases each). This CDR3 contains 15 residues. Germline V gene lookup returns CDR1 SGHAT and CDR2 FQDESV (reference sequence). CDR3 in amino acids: CASSYTGHLSGELFF. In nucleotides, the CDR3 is TGTGCCAGCAGCTATACAGGACATTTATCCGGGGAGTTGTTTTTT.

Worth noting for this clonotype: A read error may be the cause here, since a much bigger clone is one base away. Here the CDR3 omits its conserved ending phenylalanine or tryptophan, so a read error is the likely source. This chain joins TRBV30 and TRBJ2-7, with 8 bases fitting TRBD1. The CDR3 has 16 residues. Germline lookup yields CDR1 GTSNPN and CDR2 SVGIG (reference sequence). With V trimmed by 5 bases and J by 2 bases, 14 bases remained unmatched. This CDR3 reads CAWLGPGTGRTYEQYI. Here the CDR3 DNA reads TGTGCCTGGTTAGGACCCGGGACAGGCCGAACCTACGAGCAGTACATC.

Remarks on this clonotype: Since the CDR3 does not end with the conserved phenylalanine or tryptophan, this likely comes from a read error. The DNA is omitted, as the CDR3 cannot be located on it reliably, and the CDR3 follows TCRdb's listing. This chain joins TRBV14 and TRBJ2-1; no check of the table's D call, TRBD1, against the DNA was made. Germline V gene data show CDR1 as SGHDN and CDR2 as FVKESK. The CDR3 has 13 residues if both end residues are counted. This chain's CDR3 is CASSPREVGERFS.

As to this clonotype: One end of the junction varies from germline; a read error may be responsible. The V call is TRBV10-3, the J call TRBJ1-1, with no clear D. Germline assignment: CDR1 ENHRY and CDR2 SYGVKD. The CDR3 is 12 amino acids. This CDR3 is CVIRDGDTEAFF. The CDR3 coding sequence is TGTGTCATCAGAGACGGAGACACTGAAGCTTTCTTT.

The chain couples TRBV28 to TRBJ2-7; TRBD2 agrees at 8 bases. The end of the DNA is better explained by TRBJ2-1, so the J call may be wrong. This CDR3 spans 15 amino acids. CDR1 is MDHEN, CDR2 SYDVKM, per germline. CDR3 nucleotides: TGTGCCAGCAGCCTAACTAGCGGAAGCGCGTACGAGCAGTTCTTC. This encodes CASSLTSGSAYEQFF.

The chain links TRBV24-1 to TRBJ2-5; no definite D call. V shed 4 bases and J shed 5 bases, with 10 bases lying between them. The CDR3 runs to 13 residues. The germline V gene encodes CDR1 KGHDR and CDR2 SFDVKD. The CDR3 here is CATSDTVRETQYF. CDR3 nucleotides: TGTGCCACCAGTGACACCGTCCGGGAGACCCAGTACTTC.